Below are 25 T cell receptor beta chains sequenced from a single sample in a study of blood T cell repertoires in COVID-19 (TCRdb year 2020). The library came from the immunoSEQ multiplex PCR assay. TCRdb stores this immuneACCESS table with in-frame sequences only. Part of the clones is absent; in the studies checked, under half of the shortfall reflects unresolved V genes, and no reason is known for the rest. The sample table contains roughly 90,000 clones; only one count was recorded for over 70% of them. Of the sample, more than 0.85% is held by the ten largest clones. The material sequenced was peripheral blood. The receptor source for this set is a human donor in a cohort sampled during active COVID-19.

This chain's CDR3 is CASSPGTEYGYTF. CDR3 DNA: TGTGCCAGCAGCCCAGGGACAGAATATGGCTACACCTTC. This rearrangement joins TRBV7-9 to TRBJ1-2, with 7 bases fitting TRBD1. V was clipped by 5 bases and J by 5 bases; unmatched bases: 5. The CDR3 sequence is 13 residues long. Germline V gene data show CDR1 as SEHNR and CDR2 as FQNEAQ (reference sequence). The entire variable domain, with the rest obtained from reference TRBV7-9 and TRBJ1-2, is as follows: DTGVSQNPRHKITKRGQNVTFRCDPISEHNRLYWYRQTLGQGPEFLTYFQNEAQLEKSRLLSDRFSAERPKGSFSTLEIQRTEQGDSAMYLCASSPGTEYGYTFGSGTRLTVV.

The V call is TRBV2, the J call TRBJ1-6, with 9 positions matching TRBD1. Germline V gene lookup returns CDR1 SNHLY and CDR2 FYNNEI. The CDR3 runs 15 residues. J was trimmed by 7 bases and V by 6 bases; bases with no gene match: 7. For the CDR3, the DNA is TGTGCCAGCAGCCCCGGGACAGGGAGAAATTCACCCCTCCACTTT. Its protein product is CASSPGTGRNSPLHF.

The chain has TRBV5-4 and TRBJ2-7; D remains ambiguous. V lost 0 bases and J 5 bases, leaving 15 bases between the germline ends. Germline lookup yields CDR1 SGHNT and CDR2 YYREEE (reference sequence). The CDR3 contains 15 residues. CDR3 DNA: TGTGCCAGCAGCTTGGATGGCCGCATTGAAAACGAGCAGTACTTC. This encodes CASSLDGRIENEQYF.

The rearrangement joins TRBV19 to TRBJ1-2; D remains ambiguous. Germline CDR1 reads LNHDA; CDR2 reads SQIVND (reference sequence). V was pared by 7 bases and J by 4 bases, with 19 bases between. The CDR3 spans 15 residues. This chain's CDR3 is CASTPVPVGSYGYTF. Written as DNA, the CDR3 is TGTGCCAGTACCCCAGTCCCCGTCGGGAGCTATGGCTACACCTTC.

This clone was observed a few times. V usage is TRBV6-5 and J usage is TRBJ1-5; 9 nucleotides match TRBD1. The CDR3 contains 12 residues. The V gene's germline CDR1 is MNHEY and CDR2 SVGAGI. V shed 11 bases and J 7 bases; nucleotides not matched to a gene: 6. The CDR3, as DNA: TGTGCCGGACAGGGGTTAGGGCAGCCCCAGCATTTT. Residues: CAGQGLGQPQHF.

The chain recombines TRBV6-6 with TRBJ2-3; D is unclear. V dropped 10 bases and J dropped 5 bases, with 13 bases sitting between them. This CDR3 is built from 12 residues. Germline V gene lookup returns CDR1 MNHNY and CDR2 SVGAGI (reference sequence). The CDR3 sequence: CATESTGDTQYF. DNA for the CDR3: TGTGCCACCGAATCTACGGGAGATACGCAGTATTTT.

The genes are TRBV4-1 and TRBJ2-1; D is uncertain. Trimming took off 4 bases at V and 7 bases at J, with 11 bases between the two ends. The CDR3 covers 13 residues. Germline V gene lookup returns CDR1 MGHRA and CDR2 YSYEKL. CDR3 amino acids: CASSLPPRNEQFF. As DNA, the CDR3 is TGCGCCAGCAGCCTTCCTCCCAGGAATGAGCAGTTCTTC.

This chain links TRBV28 with TRBJ2-7, with 9 positions matching TRBD2. The germline CDR1 and CDR2 sequences are MDHEN and SYDVKM. CDR3 length: 16 residues. V shed 4 bases and J 0 bases; nucleotides not matched to a gene: 7. This CDR3 is CASSSPTSGSSYEQYF. CDR3 DNA sequence: TGTGCCAGCAGTTCCCCGACTAGCGGCAGCTCCTACGAGCAGTACTTC.

The CDR3 nucleotides are TGTGCCAGCAGTTCCCCCCGCGAGCAGTACTTC. Amino acid sequence: CASSSPREQYF. V usage is TRBV28 and J usage is TRBJ2-7; D call uncertain. With 4 bases removed from V and 6 bases from J, the gap between germline ends came to 7 bases. This CDR3 spans 11 amino acids. Germline-derived CDR1 and CDR2 are MDHEN and SYDVKM.

V and J are TRBV28 and TRBJ2-1; weak D call: TRBD2 (7 bases). V lost 2 bases to trimming and J lost 9 bases, with 14 bases between them. Germline assignment: CDR1 MDHEN and CDR2 SYDVKM. CDR3 length: 14 residues. CDR3 nucleotides: TGTGCCAGCAGTTTAATGAGGGGGGAGGGTGAGCAGTTCTTC. Its translation is CASSLMRGEGEQFF.

This clone was recorded a few times. The sample contains more than one DNA sequence encoding this CDR3. The CDR3 spells CALRGGDSSYEQYF. CDR3 coding DNA: TGTGCCTTGAGGGGGGGGGACTCATCCTACGAGCAGTACTTC. The V call is TRBV14, the J call TRBJ2-7; D may be TRBD2 (7 bases). The germline V gene has CDR1 SGHDN and CDR2 FVKESK. Trimming took off 11 bases at V and 1 base at J, with 18 bases between the two ends. CDR3 length: 14 residues.

The V gene is TRBV6-5, the J gene TRBJ1-4; maybe TRBD1 (5 bases). Germline V gives CDR1 MNHEY, CDR2 SVGAGI. V lost 3 bases, J lost 4 bases, and 15 bases lay in between. The CDR3 contains 16 residues. CDR3 protein: CASSYWARGVNEKLFF. DNA for the CDR3: TGTGCCAGCAGTTATTGGGCCCGGGGGGTTAATGAAAAACTGTTTTTT.

The genes are TRBV11-2 and TRBJ2-7; the D gene is possibly TRBD1 (6 bases). CDR3 length: 13 amino acids. Germline CDR1 reads SGHAT; CDR2 reads FQNNGV. Trimming removed 1 base at V and 6 bases at J, with 10 bases between. Here the CDR3 DNA reads TGTGCCAGCAGCTTAGGAGGGGGTCTCGAGCAGTACTTC. It codes for CASSLGGGLEQYF.

V usage is TRBV24-1 and J usage is TRBJ2-2; no clear D. This CDR3 has 13 amino acids. V lost 8 bases and J 0 bases, leaving 6 bases between the germline ends. Per germline, CDR1 KGHDR and CDR2 SFDVKD. The chain's CDR3 is CATTSANTGELFF. Here the CDR3 DNA reads TGTGCCACCACATCAGCGAACACCGGGGAGCTGTTTTTT.

The gene calls are TRBV28 and TRBJ1-5; TRBD1 might be the D (5 bases). CDR1 is MDHEN, CDR2 SYDVKM, per germline. This CDR3 is built from 15 residues. Trimming left V 6 bases short and J 2 bases short, with 14 bases between. In DNA form, the CDR3 reads TGTGCCAGCAGCAGACAGATACTGCGCAATCAGCCCCAGCATTTT. Protein: CASSRQILRNQPQHF.

This clone has only one observation. The chain couples TRBV11-2 to TRBJ2-1; D remains unclear. This CDR3 spans 15 amino acids. From germline, CDR1 is SGHAT and CDR2 FQNNGV. V gave up 5 bases and J gave up 0 bases, with 11 bases separating them. The CDR3 DNA reads as TGTGCCAGCAGCCTAGGTAGGAGCTCCTACAATGAGCAGTTCTTC. Translating gives CASSLGRSSYNEQFF.

The genes are TRBV18 and TRBJ2-3; the D is unclear. CDR1 and CDR2 (germline): KGHSH, LQKENI. CDR3 size: 14 residues. Between the trimmed V and J ends, which lost 3 bases and 2 bases, there was a span of 9 bases. Here the CDR3 DNA reads TGTGCCAGCTCACCGGTAGCCAACACAGATACGCAGTATTTT. Amino acids: CASSPVANTDTQYF.

The chain couples TRBV10-1 to TRBJ2-3; D perhaps matches TRBD1 (6 bases). V lost 2 bases to trimming and J lost 1 base, with 10 bases between them. The CDR3 runs 15 residues. Germline CDR1 reads WNHNN; CDR2 reads SYGVQD (reference sequence). The CDR3 DNA reads TGCGCCAGCAGTGAGGGACAGCCTGGCACAGATACGCAGTATTTT. As protein: CASSEGQPGTDTQYF.

This chain connects TRBV19 to TRBJ2-1; 11 nucleotides match TRBD2. J was trimmed by 7 bases and V by 1 base; bases with no gene match: 3. Germline V gene lookup returns CDR1 LNHDA and CDR2 SQIVND (reference sequence). The CDR3 has 15 amino acids. Here the CDR3 DNA reads TGTGCCAGTAGTATAGCGAGACTAGCGGGGAATGAGCAGTTCTTC. Amino acids: CASSIARLAGNEQFF.

With regard to this clone: One end of the junction fails to match germline, which may point to a read error. J is TRBJ2-2 and V is TRBV7-3, with D perhaps matching TRBD2 (6 bases). The CDR3 covers 16 residues. Germline CDR1 is SGHTA and CDR2 is FQGTGA. The CDR3 sequence: CASSITGTGNTGELFF. The CDR3 nucleotides are TGTGCCAGCAGCATAACCGGGACTGGGAACACCGGGGAGCTGTTTTTT.

V and J are TRBV6-5 and TRBJ2-2, with D possibly being TRBD1 (5 bases). CDR1 is MNHEY, CDR2 SVGAGI, per germline. Deletions cut 6 bases from V and 6 bases from J, with 14 bases between. The CDR3 loop spans 14 amino acids. The CDR3 DNA is TGTGCCAGCAGACTTAAGGCAGGGTCCGGGGAGCTGTTTTTT. It translates to CASRLKAGSGELFF.

The chain couples TRBV6-2 or TRBV6-3 to TRBJ1-6; no reliable D call. The V and J ends lost 0 bases and 0 bases respectively, with 9 bases between them. From germline, CDR1 is MNHEY and CDR2 SVGEGT. CDR3 size: 17 residues. CDR3 residues: CASSYSTEGSYNSPLHF. In nucleotides, the CDR3 is TGTGCCAGCAGTTACTCGACGGAGGGCTCCTATAATTCACCCCTCCACTTT.

J is TRBJ2-3 and V is TRBV5-1, with 13 bases lining up with TRBD2. V was pared by 4 bases and J by 6 bases, with 8 bases of the junction left unmatched. The CDR3 runs to 16 residues. Germline CDR1 and CDR2: SGHRS and YFSETQ. The CDR3 reads CASSTGTSGTGDTQYF. The CDR3 bases are TGCGCCAGCAGCACAGGGACTAGCGGGACTGGGGATACGCAGTATTTT.

The chain uses TRBV7-3 and TRBJ1-1; unclear D gene. CDR3 length: 13 residues. CDR1 SGHTA and CDR2 FQGTGA come from the germline V gene. V lost 5 bases and J lost 1, with 8 bases in between. The CDR3 sequence is CASSPYKNTEAFF. Written as DNA, the CDR3 is TGTGCCAGCAGCCCATACAAGAACACTGAAGCTTTCTTT.

This chain joins TRBV12-5 and TRBJ2-2; TRBD1 aligns across 9 bases. With 4 bases clipped from V and 5 bases from J, the junction kept 2 bases outside the gene matches. The germline V gene has CDR1 LGHNT and CDR2 FRNRAP. The CDR3 consists of 14 residues. CDR3 sequence reads: CASGSGTGTGELFF. The CDR3, as DNA: TGTGCTAGTGGTTCCGGGACAGGGACCGGGGAGCTGTTTTTT. The entire variable domain, with the rest obtained from reference TRBV12-5 and TRBJ2-2, is as follows: DARVTQTPRHKVTEMGQEVTMRCQPILGHNTVFWYRQTMMQGLELLAYFRNRAPLDDSGMPKDRFSAEMPDATLATLKIQPSEPRDSAVYFCASGSGTGTGELFFGEGSRLTVL.